Listed below are T cell receptor beta chains from one sample, sequenced in a study of blood T cell repertoires in COVID-19. TCRdb's table, derived via immunoSEQ multiplex PCR, lists solely in-frame clones and lacks some. This sample has roughly 110,000 clones, with 88% found just once. Sequenced input: peripheral blood. These receptors were taken from a man aged 45 to 65 with active or convalescent COVID-19. Each CDR3 is given with its conserved first and last residue. D genes are given only for firm matches. Clone size is stated in some rows and not others, as once, few, many or a class when expanded.

>TRBV2|NA|TRBD1|TRBJ1-4
CASSGQGVEEKLFF
TGTGCCAGCAGCGGACAGGGAGTAGAGGAAAAACTGTTTTTT
>TRBV7-9|NA|NA|TRBJ2-7
CASSSDIPGGSEQYF
TGTGCCAGCAGCTCGGACATCCCGGGCGGCTCCGAGCAGTACTTC
>TRBV4-1|NA|NA|TRBJ1-5
CASSQVAGGPQPQHF
TGCGCCAGCAGCCAAGTCGCGGGGGGCCCTCAGCCCCAGCATTTT
>TRBV24-1|NA|TRBD2|TRBJ2-5
CATSDYLAGETQYF
TGTGCCACCAGTGATTACCTAGCGGGAGAGACCCAGTACTTC
>TRBV28|NA|NA|TRBJ1-6
CASSFPTGLNSPLHF
TGTGCCAGCAGTTTCCCCACAGGTTTAAATTCACCCCTCCACTTT
>TRBV6-1|once|NA|TRBJ2-1
CASSEGSVTYNEQFF
TGTGCCAGCAGTGAGGGTAGCGTAACCTACAATGAGCAGTTCTTC
>TRBV6-5|NA|TRBD2|TRBJ2-1
CASSYSNRLAGNEQFF
TGTGCCAGCAGTTACTCGAATAGACTAGCGGGTAATGAGCAGTTCTTC
>TRBV10-3|NA|NA|TRBJ1-1
CAISLQENTEAFF
TGTGCCATCAGTCTACAGGAGAACACTGAAGCTTTCTTT
>TRBV28|NA|TRBD1|TRBJ1-2
CASRQGGLYGYTF
TGTGCCAGCCGACAGGGGGGTTTGTATGGCTACACCTTC
>TRBV10-3|NA|NA|TRBJ2-5
CASKGGAEETQYF
TGTGCCAGCAAAGGTGGGGCGGAGGAGACCCAGTACTTC
>TRBV13|NA|NA|TRBJ1-3
CASSHGQNTIYF
TGTGCCAGCAGCCACGGACAGAACACCATATATTTT